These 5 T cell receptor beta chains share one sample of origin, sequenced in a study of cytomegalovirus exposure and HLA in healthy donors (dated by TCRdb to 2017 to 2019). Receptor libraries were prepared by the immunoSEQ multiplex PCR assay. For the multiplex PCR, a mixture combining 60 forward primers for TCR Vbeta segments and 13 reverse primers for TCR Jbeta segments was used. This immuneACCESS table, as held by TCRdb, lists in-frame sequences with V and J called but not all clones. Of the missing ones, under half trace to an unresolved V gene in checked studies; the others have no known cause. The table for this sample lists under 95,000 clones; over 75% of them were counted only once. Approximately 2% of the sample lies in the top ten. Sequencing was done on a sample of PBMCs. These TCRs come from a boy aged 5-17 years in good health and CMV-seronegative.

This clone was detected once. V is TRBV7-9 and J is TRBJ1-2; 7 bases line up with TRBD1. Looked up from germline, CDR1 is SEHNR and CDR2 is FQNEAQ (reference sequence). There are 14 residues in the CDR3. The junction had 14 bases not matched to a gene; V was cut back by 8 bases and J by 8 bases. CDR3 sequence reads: CASHRGGTAQGYTF. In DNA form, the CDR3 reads TGTGCCAGCCATCGGGGGGGGACAGCGCAAGGCTACACCTTC.

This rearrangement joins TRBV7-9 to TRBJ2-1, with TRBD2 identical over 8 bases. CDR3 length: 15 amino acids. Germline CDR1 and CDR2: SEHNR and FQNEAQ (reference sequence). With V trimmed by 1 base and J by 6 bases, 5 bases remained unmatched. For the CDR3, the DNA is TGTGCCAGCAGCTTAGTAGAGACTAGCGTCAATGAGCAGTTCTTC. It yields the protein CASSLVETSVNEQFF.

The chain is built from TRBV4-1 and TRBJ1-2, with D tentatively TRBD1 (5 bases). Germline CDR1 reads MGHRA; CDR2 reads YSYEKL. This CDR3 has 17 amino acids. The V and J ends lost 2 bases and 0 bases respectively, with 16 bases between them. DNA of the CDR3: TGCGCCAGCAGCCAAATTGGACTTCGGGGGACTAACTATGGCTACACCTTC. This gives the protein CASSQIGLRGTNYGYTF.

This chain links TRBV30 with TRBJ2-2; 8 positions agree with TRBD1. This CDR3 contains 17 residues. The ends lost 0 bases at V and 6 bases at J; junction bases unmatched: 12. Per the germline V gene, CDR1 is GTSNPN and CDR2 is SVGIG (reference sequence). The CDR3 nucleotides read TGTGCCTGGAGTGTACTGACAGGGGTGAATTTTGCCGGGGAGCTGTTTTTT. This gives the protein CAWSVLTGVNFAGELFF.

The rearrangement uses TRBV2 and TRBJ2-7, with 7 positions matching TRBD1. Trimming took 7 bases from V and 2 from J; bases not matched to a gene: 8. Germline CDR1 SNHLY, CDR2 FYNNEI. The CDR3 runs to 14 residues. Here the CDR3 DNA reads TGTGCCAGCACCAACCGACAGGGAACCTACGAGCAGTACTTC. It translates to CASTNRQGTYEQYF.